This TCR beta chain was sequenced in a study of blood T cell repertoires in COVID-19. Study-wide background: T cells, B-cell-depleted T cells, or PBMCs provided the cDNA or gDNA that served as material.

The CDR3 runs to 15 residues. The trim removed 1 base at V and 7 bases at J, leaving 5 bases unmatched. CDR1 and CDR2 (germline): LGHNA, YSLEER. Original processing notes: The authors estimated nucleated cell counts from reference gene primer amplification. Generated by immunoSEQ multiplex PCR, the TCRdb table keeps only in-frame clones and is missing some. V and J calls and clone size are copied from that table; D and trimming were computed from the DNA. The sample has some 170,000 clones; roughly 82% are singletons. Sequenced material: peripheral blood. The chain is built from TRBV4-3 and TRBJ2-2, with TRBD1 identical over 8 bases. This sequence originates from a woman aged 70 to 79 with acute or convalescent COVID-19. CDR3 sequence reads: CASSQARQGFGELFF. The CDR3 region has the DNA TGCGCCAGCAGCCAAGCCCGACAGGGGTTCGGGGAGCTGTTTTTT.